This entry describes one T cell receptor (beta chain). Its antigen is as yet unknown. The data originate from a study of STAT3 mutations in large granular lymphocyte leukemia. Study-level background: Roughly 40% of treated T-LGLL patients showed hematologic response to immunosuppression. Whole-study results and caveats: Every T-cell large granular lymphocyte leukemia patient had at least one immunodominant TCR beta clonotype.

This CDR3 comprises 11 residues. The V and J ends lost 5 bases and 1 base respectively, with 2 bases between them. The V gene's germline CDR1 is LNHNV and CDR2 YYDKDF (reference sequence). Profiling relied on immunoSEQ multiplex PCR, and the TCRdb table lists in-frame clones only, not all of them. Of 17,000 or so clones in the sample, approximately 84% were seen once. This clonotype originated in a man in his fifties or sixties with T-cell large granular lymphocyte leukemia. Some clones in this sample may be carry-over from other donors' samples. V and J are TRBV15 and TRBJ2-5; D unresolved. The specimen sequenced was peripheral blood mononuclear cells. CDR3 in DNA: TGTGCCACCAGCGTCCAAGAGACCCAGTACTTC. Its protein is CATSVQETQYF.